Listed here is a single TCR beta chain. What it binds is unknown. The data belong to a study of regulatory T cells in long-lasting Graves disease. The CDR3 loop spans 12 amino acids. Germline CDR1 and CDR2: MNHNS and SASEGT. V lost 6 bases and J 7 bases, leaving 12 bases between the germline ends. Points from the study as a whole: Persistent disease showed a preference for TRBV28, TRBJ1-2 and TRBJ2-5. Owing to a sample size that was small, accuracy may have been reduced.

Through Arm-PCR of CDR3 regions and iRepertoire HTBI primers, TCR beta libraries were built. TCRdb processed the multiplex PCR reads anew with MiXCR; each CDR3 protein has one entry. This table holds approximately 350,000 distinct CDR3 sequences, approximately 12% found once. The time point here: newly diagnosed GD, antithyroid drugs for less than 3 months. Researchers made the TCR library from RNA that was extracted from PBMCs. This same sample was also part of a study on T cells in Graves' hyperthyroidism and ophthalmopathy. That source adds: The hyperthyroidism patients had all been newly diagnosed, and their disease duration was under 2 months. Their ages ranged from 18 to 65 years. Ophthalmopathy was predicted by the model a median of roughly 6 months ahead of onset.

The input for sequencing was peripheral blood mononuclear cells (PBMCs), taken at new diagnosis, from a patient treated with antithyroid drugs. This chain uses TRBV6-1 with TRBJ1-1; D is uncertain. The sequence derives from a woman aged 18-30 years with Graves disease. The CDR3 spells CASSPRWLEAFF. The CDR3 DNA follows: TGTGCCAGCAGCCCTCGTTGGCTTGAAGCTTTCTTT.